The source of this T cell receptor (beta chain) is a study of human T cells and chemical hapten exposure. TCRdb ran MiXCR on the RACE reads and lists one entry per CDR3 protein. Of 180,000 or so distinct CDR3 sequences in the sample, 20% to 25% were seen once. Regarding time point: patch test 1, 2 weeks after DPC sensitization. This sample's treatment: therapeutic diphenylcyclopropenone sensitization with weekly scalp DPC. This CDR3 has 14 amino acids. CDR1 and CDR2 (germline): SEHNR, FQNEAQ (reference sequence). The V and J ends lost 5 bases and 1 base respectively, with 11 bases between them. The TCR comes from a woman between 50 and 59 years old with alopecia areata. Some clones in this sample may be carry-over from other donors' samples. The rearrangement uses TRBV7-9 and TRBJ1-2; no clear D. This material consisted of whole blood, taken in connection with sensitization to the hapten diphenylcyclopropenone (DPC). In DNA, the CDR3 is TGTGCCAGCAGCCACGCGCAAATTAACTATGGCTACACCTTC. It specifies CASSHAQINYGYTF.